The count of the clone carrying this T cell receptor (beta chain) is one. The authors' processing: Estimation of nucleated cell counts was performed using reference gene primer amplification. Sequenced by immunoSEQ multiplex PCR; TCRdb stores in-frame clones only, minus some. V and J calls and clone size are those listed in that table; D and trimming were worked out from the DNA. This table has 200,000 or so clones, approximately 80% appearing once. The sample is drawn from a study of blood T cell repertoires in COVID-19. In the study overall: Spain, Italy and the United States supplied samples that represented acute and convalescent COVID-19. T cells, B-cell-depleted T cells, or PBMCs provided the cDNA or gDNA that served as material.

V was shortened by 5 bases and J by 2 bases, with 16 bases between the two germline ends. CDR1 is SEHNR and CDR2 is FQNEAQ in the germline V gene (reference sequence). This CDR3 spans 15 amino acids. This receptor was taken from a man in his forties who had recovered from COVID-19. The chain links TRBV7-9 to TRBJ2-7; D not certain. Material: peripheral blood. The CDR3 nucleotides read TGTGCCAGCAGCCGCGACACAGTCCGAACCTACGAGCAGTACTTC. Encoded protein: CASSRDTVRTYEQYF.